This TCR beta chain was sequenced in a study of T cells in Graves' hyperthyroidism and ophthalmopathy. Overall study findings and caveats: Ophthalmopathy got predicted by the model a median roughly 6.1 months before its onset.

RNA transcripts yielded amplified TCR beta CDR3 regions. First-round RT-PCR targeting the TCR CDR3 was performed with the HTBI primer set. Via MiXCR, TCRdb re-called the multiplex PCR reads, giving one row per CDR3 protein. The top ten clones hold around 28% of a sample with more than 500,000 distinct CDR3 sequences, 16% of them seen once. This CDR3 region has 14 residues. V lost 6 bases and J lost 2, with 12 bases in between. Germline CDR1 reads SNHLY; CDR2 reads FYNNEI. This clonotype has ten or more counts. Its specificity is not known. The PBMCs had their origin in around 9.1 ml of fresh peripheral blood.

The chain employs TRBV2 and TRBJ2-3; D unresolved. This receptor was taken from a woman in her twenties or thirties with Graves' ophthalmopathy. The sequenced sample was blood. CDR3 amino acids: CASSKMGATDTQYF. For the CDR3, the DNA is TGTGCCAGCAGCAAAATGGGCGCCACAGATACGCAGTATTTT.